This TCR beta chain was obtained from a study of OX40 agonist ivuxolimab in advanced cancers. Study summary: Dose-escalation cases comprised hepatocellular carcinoma, melanoma, renal cell or head and neck cancer.

Libraries were prepared by immunoSEQ multiplex PCR; TCRdb keeps only in-frame clonotypes and omits some of them. The sample consists of just under 80,000 clones, roughly four fifths of them appearing once. This clone has just a few counts. The material sequenced was CD4+ or CD8+ T cells sorted from blood, taken in a trial of the OX40 agonist ivuxolimab. The origin of this receptor is an adult with an advanced solid tumor such as melanoma, head and neck, liver or kidney cancer.

The CDR3 nucleotides read TGTGCCAGCAGCTTCGGGCTAGCGGGAAGGTACGAGCAGTACTTC. Translation gives CASSFGLAGRYEQYF. This rearrangement joins TRBV5-4 to TRBJ2-7; TRBD2 agrees at 9 bases. CDR3 length: 15 residues. The V gene end was trimmed by 2 bases and the J gene end by 4 bases; junction bases not matched to a gene: 7. CDR1 is SGHNT and CDR2 is YYREEE in the germline V gene (reference sequence).